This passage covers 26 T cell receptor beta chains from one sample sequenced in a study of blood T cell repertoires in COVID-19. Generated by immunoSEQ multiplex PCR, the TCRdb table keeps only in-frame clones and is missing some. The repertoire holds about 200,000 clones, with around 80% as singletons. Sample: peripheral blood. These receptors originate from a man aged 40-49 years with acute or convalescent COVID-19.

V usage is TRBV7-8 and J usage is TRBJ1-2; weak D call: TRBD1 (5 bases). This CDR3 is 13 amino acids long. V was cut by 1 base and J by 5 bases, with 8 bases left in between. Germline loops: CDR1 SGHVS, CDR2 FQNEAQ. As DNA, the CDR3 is TGTGCCAGCAGCTTAGGACAGTCTTATGGCTACACCTTC. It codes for CASSLGQSYGYTF.

CDR3 in DNA: TGTGCCAGCAGCCAAGATTCGGCGGGGGACTTAAGCTCCTACGAGCAGTACTTC. Residues: CASSQDSAGDLSSYEQYF. The chain links TRBV3-1 (or the pseudogene TRBV3-2) to TRBJ2-7; 7 bases agree with TRBD2. The V segment lost 0 bases and the J segment 0 bases; nucleotides outside the gene matches: 11. The V gene's germline CDR1 is LGHDT and CDR2 YNNKEL (reference sequence). The CDR3 is 18 amino acids.

The CDR3 sequence is CASSLGQGLSEAFF. The DNA of the CDR3 is TGTGCCAGCAGCCTGGGACAGGGGTTGTCTGAAGCTTTCTTT. The chain recombines TRBV7-8 with TRBJ1-1; TRBD1 matches at 10 bases. With V trimmed by 5 bases and J by 6 bases, 6 bases remained unmatched. CDR3 length: 14 amino acids. Germline loops: CDR1 SGHVS, CDR2 FQNEAQ.

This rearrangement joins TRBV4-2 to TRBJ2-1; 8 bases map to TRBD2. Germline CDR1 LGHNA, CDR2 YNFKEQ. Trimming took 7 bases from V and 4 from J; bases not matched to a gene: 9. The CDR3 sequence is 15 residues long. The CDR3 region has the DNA TGTGCCAGCACCCGAGGTACGGGAGGGTACAATGAGCAGTTCTTC. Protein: CASTRGTGGYNEQFF.

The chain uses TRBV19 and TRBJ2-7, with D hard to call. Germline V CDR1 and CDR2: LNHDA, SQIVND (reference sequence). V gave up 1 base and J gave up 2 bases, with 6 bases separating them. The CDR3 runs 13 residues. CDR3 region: CASSIAGTYEQYF. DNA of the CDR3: TGTGCCAGTAGTATAGCCGGTACCTACGAGCAGTACTTC. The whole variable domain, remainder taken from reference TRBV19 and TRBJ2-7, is DGGITQSPKYLFRKEGQNVTLSCEQNLNHDAMYWYRQDPGQGLRLIYYSQIVNDFQKGDIAEGYSVSREKKESFPLTVTSAQKNPTAFYLCASSIAGTYEQYFGPGTRLTVT.

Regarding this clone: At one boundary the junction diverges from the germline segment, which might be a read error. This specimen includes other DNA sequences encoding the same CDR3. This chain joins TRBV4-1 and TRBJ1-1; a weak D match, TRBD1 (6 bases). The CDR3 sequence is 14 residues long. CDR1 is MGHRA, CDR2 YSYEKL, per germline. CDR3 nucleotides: TGCGCCAGCAGCCAAGGGGACATGAACACTGAAGCCTTCTTT. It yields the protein CASSQGDMNTEAFF.

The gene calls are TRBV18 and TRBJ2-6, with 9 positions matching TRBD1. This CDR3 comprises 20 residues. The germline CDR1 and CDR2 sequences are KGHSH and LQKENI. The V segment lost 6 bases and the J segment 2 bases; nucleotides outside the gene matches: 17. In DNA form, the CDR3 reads TGTGCCAGCTCCCAATATCCGCCCACAGGGGGCGCCCCTGGGGCCAACGTCCTGACTTTC. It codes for CASSQYPPTGGAPGANVLTF.

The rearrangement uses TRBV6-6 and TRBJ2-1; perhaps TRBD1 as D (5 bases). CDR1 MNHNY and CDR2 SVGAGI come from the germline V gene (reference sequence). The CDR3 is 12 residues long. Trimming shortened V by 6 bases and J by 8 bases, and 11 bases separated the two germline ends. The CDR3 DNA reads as TGTGCCAGCAGCTCCTGGGGCGATGAGCAGTTCTTC. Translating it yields CASSSWGDEQFF.

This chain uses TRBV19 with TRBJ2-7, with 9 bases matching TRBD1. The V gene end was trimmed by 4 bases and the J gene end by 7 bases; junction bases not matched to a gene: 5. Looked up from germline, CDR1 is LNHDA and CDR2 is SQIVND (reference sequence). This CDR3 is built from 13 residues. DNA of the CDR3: TGTGCCAGTAGTAATACAGGGGGCGATGAGCAGTACTTC. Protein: CASSNTGGDEQYF.

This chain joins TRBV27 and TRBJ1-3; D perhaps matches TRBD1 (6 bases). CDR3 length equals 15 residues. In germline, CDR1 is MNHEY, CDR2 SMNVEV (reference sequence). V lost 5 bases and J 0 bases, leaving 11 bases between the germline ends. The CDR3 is CASSPGHHSGNTIYF. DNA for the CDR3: TGTGCCAGCAGTCCGGGACACCACTCTGGAAACACCATATATTTT.

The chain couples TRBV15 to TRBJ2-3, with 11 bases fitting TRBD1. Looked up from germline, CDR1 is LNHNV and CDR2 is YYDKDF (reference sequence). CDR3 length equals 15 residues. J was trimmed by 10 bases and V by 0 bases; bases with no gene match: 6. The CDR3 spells CATSRDRGTGGAQYF. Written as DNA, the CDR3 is TGTGCCACCAGCAGAGATCGAGGGACAGGGGGTGCGCAGTATTTT.

The chain's CDR3 is CASSVGTGFHEAFF. The CDR3 DNA reads as TGTGCCAGCAGCGTAGGGACAGGGTTTCATGAAGCTTTCTTT. This chain links TRBV9 with TRBJ1-1, with TRBD1 identical over 8 bases. Germline lookup yields CDR1 SGDLS and CDR2 YYNGEE. The ends lost 0 bases at V and 7 bases at J; junction bases unmatched: 5. This CDR3 region has 14 residues.

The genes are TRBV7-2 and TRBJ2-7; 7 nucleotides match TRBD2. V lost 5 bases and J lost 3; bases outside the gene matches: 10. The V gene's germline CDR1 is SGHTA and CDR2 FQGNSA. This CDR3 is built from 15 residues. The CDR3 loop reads CASSRMGGTIYEQYF. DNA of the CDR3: TGTGCCAGCAGCCGCATGGGGGGGACGATCTACGAGCAGTACTTC.

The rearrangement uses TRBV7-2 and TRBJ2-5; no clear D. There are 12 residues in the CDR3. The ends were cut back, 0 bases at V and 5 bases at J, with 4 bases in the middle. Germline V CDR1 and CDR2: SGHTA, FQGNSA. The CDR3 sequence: CASSLAGETQYF. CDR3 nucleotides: TGTGCCAGCAGCTTAGCCGGGGAGACCCAGTACTTC.

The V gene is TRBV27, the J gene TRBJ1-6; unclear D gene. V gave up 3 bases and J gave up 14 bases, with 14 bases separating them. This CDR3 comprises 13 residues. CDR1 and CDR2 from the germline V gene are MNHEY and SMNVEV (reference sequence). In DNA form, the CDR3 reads TGTGCCAGCAGTTTTTCTTCCCTAGGCACCCTCCACTTT. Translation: CASSFSSLGTLHF.

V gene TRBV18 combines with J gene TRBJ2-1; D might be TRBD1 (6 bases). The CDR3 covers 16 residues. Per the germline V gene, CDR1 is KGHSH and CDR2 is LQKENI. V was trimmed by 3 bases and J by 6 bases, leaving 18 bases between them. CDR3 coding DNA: TGTGCCAGCTCACCCACCCACAGGGACCGGCTCAATGAGCAGTTCTTC. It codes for CASSPTHRDRLNEQFF.

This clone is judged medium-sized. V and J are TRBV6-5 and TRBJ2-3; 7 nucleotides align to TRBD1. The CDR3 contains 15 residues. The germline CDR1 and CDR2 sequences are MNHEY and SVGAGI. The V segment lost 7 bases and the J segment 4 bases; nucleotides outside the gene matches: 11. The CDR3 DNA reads TGTGCCAGCAAGATAGTAGAGGGGGCCTCAGATACGCAGTATTTT. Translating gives CASKIVEGASDTQYF.

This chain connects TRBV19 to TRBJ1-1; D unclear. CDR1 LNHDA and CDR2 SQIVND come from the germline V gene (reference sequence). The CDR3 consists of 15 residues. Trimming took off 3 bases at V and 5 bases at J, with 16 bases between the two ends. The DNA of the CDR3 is TGTGCCAGTAGTATTCAGCAGCGCCTCGGGACTGAAGCTTTCTTT. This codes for CASSIQQRLGTEAFF.

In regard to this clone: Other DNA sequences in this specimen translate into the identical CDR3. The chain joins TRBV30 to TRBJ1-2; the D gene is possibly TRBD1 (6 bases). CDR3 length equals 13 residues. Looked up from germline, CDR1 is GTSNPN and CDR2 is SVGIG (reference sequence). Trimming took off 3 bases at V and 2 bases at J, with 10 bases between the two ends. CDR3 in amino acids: CAWSRGANYGYTF. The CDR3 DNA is TGTGCCTGGAGCAGGGGCGCGAACTATGGCTACACCTTC.

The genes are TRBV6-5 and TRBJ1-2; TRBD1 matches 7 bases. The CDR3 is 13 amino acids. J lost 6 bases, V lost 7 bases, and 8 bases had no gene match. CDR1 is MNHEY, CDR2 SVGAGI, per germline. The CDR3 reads CASKRQGSHGYTF. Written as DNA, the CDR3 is TGTGCCAGCAAGAGACAGGGAAGTCATGGCTACACCTTC.

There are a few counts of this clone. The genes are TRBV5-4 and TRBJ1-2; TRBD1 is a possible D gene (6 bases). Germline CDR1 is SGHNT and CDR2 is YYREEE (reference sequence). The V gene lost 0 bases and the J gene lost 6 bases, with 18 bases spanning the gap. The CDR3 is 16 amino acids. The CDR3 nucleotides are TGTGCCAGCAGCTTGGATTACCAGGGGCCGGAAAATGGCTACACCTTC. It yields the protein CASSLDYQGPENGYTF.

The CDR3 region is CASSQTVTGNYGYTF. The CDR3 DNA reads TGTGCCAGCAGCCAGACCGTAACAGGGAACTATGGCTACACCTTC. V gene TRBV4-2 combines with J gene TRBJ1-2; D perhaps matches TRBD1 (6 bases). This CDR3 has 15 residues. The V gene lost 3 bases and the J gene lost 2 bases, with 13 bases spanning the gap. From germline, CDR1 is LGHNA and CDR2 YNFKEQ.

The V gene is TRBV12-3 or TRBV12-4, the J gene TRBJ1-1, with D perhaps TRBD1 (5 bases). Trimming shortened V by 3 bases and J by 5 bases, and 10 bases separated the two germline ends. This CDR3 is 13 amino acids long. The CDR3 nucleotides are TGTGCCAGCAGTTTGGGGGGGTTTACTGAAGCTTTCTTT. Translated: CASSLGGFTEAFF.

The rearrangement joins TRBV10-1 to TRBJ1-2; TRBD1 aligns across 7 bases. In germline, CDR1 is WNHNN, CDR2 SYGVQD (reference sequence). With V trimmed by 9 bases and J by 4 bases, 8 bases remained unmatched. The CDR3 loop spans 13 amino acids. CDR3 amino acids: CARTTGCCYGYTF. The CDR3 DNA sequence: TGCGCCAGAACGACAGGGTGCTGCTATGGCTACACCTTC.

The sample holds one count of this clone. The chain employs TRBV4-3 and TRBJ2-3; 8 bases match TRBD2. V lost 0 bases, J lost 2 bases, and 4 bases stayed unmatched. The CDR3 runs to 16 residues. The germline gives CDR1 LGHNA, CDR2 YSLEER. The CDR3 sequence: CASSQDGRANTDTQYF. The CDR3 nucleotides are TGCGCCAGCAGCCAAGACGGGAGGGCCAACACAGATACGCAGTATTTT.

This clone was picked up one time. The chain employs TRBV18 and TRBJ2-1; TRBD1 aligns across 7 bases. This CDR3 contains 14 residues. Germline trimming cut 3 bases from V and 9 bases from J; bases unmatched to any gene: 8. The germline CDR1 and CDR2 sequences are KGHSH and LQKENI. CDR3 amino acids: CASSPRQGIGEQFF. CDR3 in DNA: TGTGCCAGCTCACCCCGACAGGGTATCGGTGAGCAGTTCTTC. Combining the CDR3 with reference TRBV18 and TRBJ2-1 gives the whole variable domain NAGVMQNPRHLVRRRGQEARLRCSPMKGHSHVYWYRQLPEEGLKFMVYLQKENIIDESGMPKERFSAEFPKEGPSILRIQQVVRGDSAAYFCASSPRQGIGEQFFGPGTRLTVL.